This TCR beta chain derives from a study of blood T cell repertoires in COVID-19 (dated by TCRdb to 2020 to 2021). Notes on the research overall: The collaborator samples originated in the United States, Italy and Spain and spanned the acute and convalescent phases of COVID-19. The material from the prospective study consisted of cDNA or gDNA derived from T cells, B-cell-depleted T cells, or PBMCs. The dataset comprised deeply sampled blood TCRbeta repertoires from subjects exposed to, actively infected with, or recovered from COVID-19. A freely available public database, intended as a resource for researchers studying the immune response to SARS-CoV-2, is where the repertoires were released. The samples were drawn from the first 160 participants of the ongoing ImmuneRACE study and from 950 to 1,500 subjects provided by 6 global collaborators. Nearly every sample came with metadata listing a de-identified subject ID, COVID-19 status, age in years and sex. HLA class I and class II types, where available, came from metadata supplied by the sample provider rather than from assay-based typing.

The study at large found these results: The quantity of clinical and demographic metadata differed by source and by participant and was supplied without curation.

The collaborating institutions used their own protocols to collect whole blood in K2EDTA tubes. Collaborator samples were shipped for TCRbeta analysis as frozen whole blood, isolated PBMCs, or DNA extracted from either sample type. Concerning this clone: Its antigen is unknown. No base quality information exists; no much larger clone differs at one position.

For this chain, trimming is 3 bases at the V end and 8 bases at the J end, and the number of junction bases without a gene match is 3. The CDR3 sequence holds 12 residues, the cysteine and phenylalanine included. The retained sequence is limited to the CDR3, 36 bases, with the frame set at the first base. Taken from the germline V gene (reference sequence), the CDR1 and CDR2 loops are GTSNPN and SVGIG. TCRbeta CDR3 regions were amplified from genomic DNA by means of the immunoSEQ Assay, a bias-controlled multiplex PCR. In the paper's pipeline: The number of nucleated cells in each sample was estimated from the amplification of reference gene primers within the assay. To quantify the absolute abundance of each unique TCRbeta CDR3 rearrangement, sequence reads were collapsed and filtered. Productive Simpson clonality was computed per sample as the square root of Simpson's diversity index over productive rearrangements. This is the immuneACCESS table as TCRdb keeps it, with only in-frame sequences that have V and J called. A part of the clones is gone; compared with another copy, unresolved V genes explain less than half, and the rest is unexplained. That table gives V, J and clone size, and the DNA gave D and trimming. The sample table records 95,000 to 130,000 clones; almost 85% of these occur just once. Of the sample, roughly 7% falls within the top ten clones.

This TCR was sampled from a man between 65 and 79 years old with active or convalescent COVID-19. The chain was built from TRBV30 and TRBJ2-1, with TRBD2 identical over 8 junction bases. The specimen sequenced was peripheral blood. The CDR3: CAWSGGAYEQFF. The nucleotide sequence is given as TGTGCCTGGAGCGGGGGGGCGTATGAGCAGTTCTTC.